A selection of T cell receptor beta chains follows, all from one sample in a study of neurological immune-mediated disorders. TCRdb re-analysed the 5' RACE reads in MiXCR, keeping a single row per CDR3 protein. The sample shows about 33,000 distinct CDR3 sequences, around 1.5% of them seen only once. Material for sequencing was PBMCs. These receptors all stem from a woman aged 25 to 39 with multiple sclerosis. CDR3s include the opening cysteine and the closing phenylalanine or tryptophan. Each record gives: D gene, J gene, V gene, clone size, CDR3 protein, CDR3 DNA. D genes are given only for firm matches. Some rows have no size entry. The others give once, few or many, or a class for an expanded clone.

D: TRBD2; J: TRBJ2-1; V: TRBV7-2; size: many; CDR3: CASSWALAGGYNEQFF; DNA: TGTGCCAGCAGCTGGGCGCTAGCGGGGGGATACAATGAGCAGTTCTTC
D: .; J: TRBJ1-1; V: TRBV12-3/TRBV12-4; size: many; CDR3: CASSLGAGNTEAFF; DNA: TGTGCCAGCAGTTTGGGGGCGGGGAACACTGAAGCTTTCTTT
D: TRBD2; J: TRBJ2-5; V: TRBV7-2; size: many; CDR3: CASSLAPGGGQETQYF; DNA: TGTGCCAGCAGCTTAGCACCGGGGGGAGGTCAAGAGACCCAGTACTTC
D: .; J: TRBJ2-1; V: TRBV12-3/TRBV12-4; size: many; CDR3: CASSQTGRYNEQFF; DNA: TGTGCCAGCAGTCAAACAGGGAGGTACAATGAGCAGTTCTTC
D: .; J: TRBJ1-4; V: TRBV7-2; size: many; CDR3: CASSPGGMNEKLFF; DNA: TGTGCCAGCAGTCCCGGGGGGATGAATGAAAAACTGTTTTTT
D: .; J: TRBJ2-7; V: TRBV6-1; size: many; CDR3: CASSEELRTASSYEQYF; DNA: TGTGCCAGCAGTGAAGAGTTACGGACAGCTAGCTCCTACGAGCAGTACTTC
D: .; J: TRBJ2-2; V: TRBV20-1; size: many; CDR3: CSARDRAGRGTGELFF; DNA: TGCAGTGCTAGAGATCGGGCCGGCAGAGGTACCGGGGAGCTGTTTTTT
D: .; J: TRBJ2-7; V: TRBV7-6; size: many; CDR3: CASSLAAGSYEQYF; DNA: TGTGCCAGCAGCTTAGCGGCCGGATCCTACGAGCAGTACTTC
D: TRBD1; J: TRBJ2-7; V: TRBV29-1; size: many; CDR3: CSVEADRASEQYF; DNA: TGCAGCGTTGAAGCCGACAGGGCGTCCGAGCAGTACTTC
D: .; J: TRBJ1-2; V: TRBV12-3/TRBV12-4; size: many; CDR3: CASSTRRNYGYTF; DNA: TGTGCCAGCAGCACAAGACGGAACTATGGCTACACCTTC
D: .; J: TRBJ1-5; V: TRBV18; size: many; CDR3: CASSPDLNNQPQHF; DNA: TGTGCCAGCTCACCGGACCTTAACAATCAGCCCCAGCATTTT
D: .; J: TRBJ2-3; V: TRBV5-1; size: many; CDR3: CASRLSTDTQYF; DNA: TGCGCCAGCAGGTTGAGCACAGATACGCAGTATTTT
D: .; J: TRBJ2-1; V: TRBV7-7; size: many; CDR3: CASSSYYGNEQFF; DNA: TGTGCCAGCAGCTCCTACTACGGGAATGAGCAGTTCTTC
D: TRBD2; J: TRBJ2-3; V: TRBV20-1; size: many; CDR3: CSARDRPGGSTDTQYF; DNA: TGCAGTGCTAGAGATCGACCGGGGGGGAGCACAGATACGCAGTATTTT
D: .; J: TRBJ2-7; V: TRBV4-1; size: many; CDR3: CASSQSPGREYEQYF; DNA: TGCGCCAGCAGCCAAAGTCCGGGACGGGAGTACGAGCAGTACTTC
D: TRBD2; J: TRBJ2-7; V: TRBV3-1; size: many; CDR3: CASSPSSGYEQYF; DNA: TGTGCCAGCAGCCCGTCTAGCGGCTACGAGCAGTACTTC
D: .; J: TRBJ1-1; V: TRBV6-5; size: many; CDR3: CASSYSPLRWGEAFF; DNA: TGTGCCAGCAGTTACTCGCCGTTGCGGTGGGGTGAAGCTTTCTTT
D: .; J: TRBJ2-2; V: TRBV6-6; size: many; CDR3: CASSYSAPGELFF; DNA: TGTGCCAGCAGTTACTCCGCCCCCGGGGAGCTGTTTTTT
D: .; J: TRBJ2-1; V: TRBV7-8; size: many; CDR3: CASSLSKGTTEQFF; DNA: TGTGCCAGCAGCTTAAGTAAAGGGACAACTGAGCAGTTCTTC
D: .; J: TRBJ1-5; V: TRBV7-2; size: many; CDR3: CASSLVGGYQPQHF; DNA: TGTGCCAGCAGCTTAGTGGGAGGGTATCAGCCCCAGCATTTT
D: TRBD1; J: TRBJ2-3; V: TRBV12-3/TRBV12-4; size: many; CDR3: CASSWQGAVTDTQYF; DNA: TGTGCCAGCAGTTGGCAGGGGGCGGTCACAGATACGCAGTATTTT
D: .; J: TRBJ2-7; V: TRBV5-6; size: many; CDR3: CASSLPGGGTYEQYF; DNA: TGTGCCAGCAGCTTACCAGGGGGGGGGACCTACGAGCAGTACTTC
D: TRBD2; J: TRBJ2-7; V: TRBV7-2; size: many; CDR3: CASSLRPGGGANEQYF; DNA: TGTGCCAGCAGCTTAAGGCCCGGCGGGGGGGCCAACGAGCAGTACTTC
D: TRBD1; J: TRBJ2-5; V: TRBV13; size: many; CDR3: CASSPGQGWAETQYF; DNA: TGTGCCAGCAGCCCAGGACAGGGGTGGGCAGAGACCCAGTACTTC
D: .; J: TRBJ1-6; V: TRBV10-2; size: few; CDR3: CATSTADNSPLNF; DNA: TGCGCCACTTCGACAGCTGATAATTCACCCCTCAACTTT
D: .; J: TRBJ2-7; V: TRBV4-2; size: .; CDR3: CASSQDAGAQYEQYF; DNA: TGTGCCAGCAGCCAAGATGCAGGGGCGCAATACGAGCAGTACTTC
D: TRBD1; J: TRBJ2-2; V: TRBV7-6; size: medium-sized; CDR3: CASSPYTDRVGDTGELFF; DNA: TGTGCCAGCAGCCCCTATACGGACAGGGTAGGGGACACCGGGGAGCTGTTTTTT
D: .; J: TRBJ2-5; V: TRBV9; size: many; CDR3: CASSSTQEIQQETQYF; DNA: TGTGCCAGCAGTTCAACCCAGGAGATCCAACAAGAGACCCAGTACTTC
D: TRBD1; J: TRBJ2-7; V: TRBV18; size: many; CDR3: CASSPGQGNYEQYF; DNA: TGTGCCAGCTCACCCGGACAGGGAAACTACGAGCAGTACTTC
D: TRBD1; J: TRBJ1-2; V: TRBV20-1; size: many; CDR3: CSARDRESEGYTF; DNA: TGCAGTGCTAGGGACAGGGAATCAGAAGGCTATACCTTC
D: TRBD1; J: TRBJ1-5; V: TRBV7-2; size: many; CDR3: CASRQGQLNQPQHF; DNA: TGTGCCAGCAGACAGGGACAGCTCAATCAGCCCCAGCATTTT
D: .; J: TRBJ2-7; V: TRBV7-2; size: many; CDR3: CASSPDYEQYF; DNA: TGTGCCAGCAGCCCAGACTACGAGCAGTACTTC
D: TRBD1; J: TRBJ2-7; V: TRBV12-3/TRBV12-4; size: many; CDR3: CASSSTGVNEQYF; DNA: TGTGCCAGCAGTTCGACAGGGGTAAACGAGCAGTACTTC
D: .; J: TRBJ2-6; V: TRBV28; size: many; CDR3: CASSFSSGANVLTF; DNA: TGTGCCAGCAGTTTCTCCTCTGGGGCCAACGTCCTGACTTTC
D: .; J: TRBJ1-2; V: TRBV5-1; size: many; CDR3: CASSLVPGRNYGYTF; DNA: TGCGCCAGCAGCTTGGTTCCGGGGAGAAACTATGGCTACACCTTC
D: .; J: TRBJ2-3; V: TRBV6-5; size: many; CDR3: CASSYGSGPLTDTQYF; DNA: TGTGCCAGCAGTTATGGTAGCGGACCTCTCACAGATACGCAGTATTTT
D: .; J: TRBJ2-7; V: TRBV12-3/TRBV12-4; size: many; CDR3: CASSFRRLEQYF; DNA: TGTGCCAGCAGTTTTAGACGTTTGGAGCAGTACTTC
D: .; J: TRBJ1-3; V: TRBV12-3/TRBV12-4; size: many; CDR3: CASSFRPGNTIYF; DNA: TGTGCCAGCAGTTTTCGGCCTGGAAACACCATATATTTT